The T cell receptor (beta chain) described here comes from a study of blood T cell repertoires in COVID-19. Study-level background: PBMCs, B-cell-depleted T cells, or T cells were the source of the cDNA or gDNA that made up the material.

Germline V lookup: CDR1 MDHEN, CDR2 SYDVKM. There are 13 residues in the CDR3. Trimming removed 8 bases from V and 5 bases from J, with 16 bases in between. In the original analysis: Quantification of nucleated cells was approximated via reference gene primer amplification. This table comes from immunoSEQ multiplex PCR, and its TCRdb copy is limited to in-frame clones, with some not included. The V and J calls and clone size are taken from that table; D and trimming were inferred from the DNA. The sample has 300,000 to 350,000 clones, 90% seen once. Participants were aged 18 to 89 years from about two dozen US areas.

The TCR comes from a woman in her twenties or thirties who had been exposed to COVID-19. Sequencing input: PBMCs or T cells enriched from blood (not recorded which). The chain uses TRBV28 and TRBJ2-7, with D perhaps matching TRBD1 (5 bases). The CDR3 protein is CASLSFRVNEQYF. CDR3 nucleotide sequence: TGTGCCAGCCTTTCCTTCAGGGTAAACGAGCAGTACTTC.